This TCR beta chain was found in a study of blood T cell repertoires in COVID-19. Authors' data handling: Estimation of nucleated cell counts relied on the amplification of reference gene primers. Profiling relied on immunoSEQ multiplex PCR, and the TCRdb table lists in-frame clones only, not all of them. V, J and clone size are those of that table, while D and trimming were read from the DNA. This sample carries roughly 53,000 clones, roughly nine tenths of them seen once, and the ten largest clones take 1.6%. This clonotype was obtained from a man in his sixties with acute or convalescent COVID-19. The sequenced sample consisted of peripheral blood.

Here the CDR3 DNA reads TGTGCCAGCAACCCTGGGGGGAATTCACCCCTCCACTTT. This sequence encodes CASNPGGNSPLHF. The rearrangement uses TRBV6-5 and TRBJ1-6, with TRBD1 as a possible D gene (5 bases). The CDR3 consists of 13 residues. V was cut by 7 bases and J by 7 bases, with 11 bases left in between. Per the germline V gene, CDR1 is MNHEY and CDR2 is SVGAGI.